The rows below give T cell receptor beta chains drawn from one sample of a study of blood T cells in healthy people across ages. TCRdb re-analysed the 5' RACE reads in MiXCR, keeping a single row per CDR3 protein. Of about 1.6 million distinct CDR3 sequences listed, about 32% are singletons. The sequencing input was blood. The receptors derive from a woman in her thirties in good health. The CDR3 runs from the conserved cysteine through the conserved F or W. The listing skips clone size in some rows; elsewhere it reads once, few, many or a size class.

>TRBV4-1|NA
CTSSHLGPSYEQYF
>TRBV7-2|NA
CASRLLPGVSGIYNEQFF
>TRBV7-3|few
CASSPGVDTEAFF
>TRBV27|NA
CASSTPESSAYEQYF
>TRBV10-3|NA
CAISESRTSDPQYF
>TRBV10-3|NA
CAISRTGGSEQYF
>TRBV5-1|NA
CASSGGGALKDIQYF
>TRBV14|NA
CANSQDSRQYHEQYF
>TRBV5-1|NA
CDSSLLGQASTDTQYF
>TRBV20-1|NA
CSAPWGREVPASYNEQFF
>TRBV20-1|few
CSAKGLAGNYNEQFF
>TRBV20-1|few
CSAQDREGYGYTF
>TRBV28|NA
CASSLLQPRAYEQYF
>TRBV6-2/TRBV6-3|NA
CASSYWSGSGYGYTF
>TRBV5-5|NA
CASSLQLPGLNYGYTF
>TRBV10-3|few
CAITNIDTNYGYTF
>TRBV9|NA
CASSELGRYEQFF
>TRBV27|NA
CASSRGIRREETQYF
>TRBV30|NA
CAWNRQGAELGYTF